This TCR beta chain is drawn from a study of control samples from healthy donors and cancer patients. TCRdb's copy holds only in-frame clones and misses some; the assay was immunoSEQ multiplex PCR. The sample records 250,000 to 300,000 clones, over 70% being singletons. Germline assignment: CDR1 SEHNR and CDR2 FQNEAQ (reference sequence). V lost 5 bases and J 7 bases, leaving 12 bases between the germline ends. This CDR3 comprises 14 residues. The sequenced sample was PBMCs. The receptor comes from a woman aged 60-75 years with lung cancer. The gene calls are TRBV7-9 and TRBJ1-6, with D maybe TRBD1 (5 bases). CDR3 DNA: TGTGCCAGCAGCCCTTCAGGGAGGAATTCACCCCTCCACTTT. Translated: CASSPSGRNSPLHF.